This TCR beta chain was observed in a study of T-cell reconstitution after alpha-beta-depleted transplantation in children. The junction had 5 bases not matched to a gene; V was cut back by 5 bases and J by 0 bases. Germline V gives CDR1 DFQATT, CDR2 SNEGSKA (reference sequence). CDR3 length: 14 amino acids. Molecular barcoding with unique molecular identifiers was used for the TCRbeta library. Each CDR3 protein gets one entry after TCRdb re-called the PCR reads with MiXCR. The table includes some 220,000 distinct CDR3 sequences, about a tenth detected once. This clonotype came up many times. This chain uses TRBV20-1 with TRBJ1-2, with TRBD1 identical over 8 bases. The receptor was derived from a child younger than two with acute myeloid leukemia, due to receive a stem cell transplant. This specimen was PBMCs, taken before TCRalphabeta/CD19-depleted stem cell transplant. The CDR3 sequence is CSAPGGAANYGYTF. For the CDR3, the DNA is TGCAGTGCTCCAGGGGGCGCAGCTAACTATGGCTACACCTTC.